The rows below give T cell receptor beta chains drawn from one sample of a study of T cell responses to AZD1222 COVID-19 vaccine. Clones were sequenced by immunoSEQ multiplex PCR, and TCRdb holds only the in-frame ones, with some missing. The sample has 150,000 to 200,000 clones, about 90% seen once; the top ten hold approximately 1.8%. Material: peripheral blood, obtained 28 days after the second AZD1222 dose. All receptors derive from an adult who received the AZD1222 COVID-19 vaccine. Each CDR3 is given with its conserved first and last residue. D genes are given only for firm matches. A clone size is listed for some rows: how often the clone was seen (once, few, many), or a class if it is expanded.

j_call: TRBJ2-1
clone_size: once
v_call: TRBV7-9
d_call: -
cdr3_nt: TGTGCCACCAGGGGGACTAGTAATCGGAATGAGCAGTTCTTC
cdr3_aa: CATRGTSNRNEQFF

j_call: TRBJ2-1
clone_size: once
v_call: TRBV10-1
d_call: -
cdr3_nt: TGCGCCAGCAGTCGGAGGGGCAGGTCCTACAATGAGCAGTTCTTC
cdr3_aa: CASSRRGRSYNEQFF

j_call: TRBJ2-7
clone_size: -
v_call: TRBV5-4
d_call: -
cdr3_nt: TGTGCCAGCAGCTTCGGGGGTACGGCGTCCTACGAGCAGTACTTC
cdr3_aa: CASSFGGTASYEQYF

j_call: TRBJ2-1
clone_size: -
v_call: TRBV5-1
d_call: TRBD2
cdr3_nt: TGCGCCAGCAGCCCGAGAGTTAGCGGGAGCGGCTCCTACAATGAGCAGTTCTTC
cdr3_aa: CASSPRVSGSGSYNEQFF

j_call: TRBJ2-2
clone_size: -
v_call: TRBV28
d_call: TRBD2
cdr3_nt: TGTGCCAGCAGTTCTAGCGGGGCGAACACCGGGGAGCTGTTTTTT
cdr3_aa: CASSSSGANTGELFF

j_call: TRBJ1-2
clone_size: -
v_call: TRBV29-1
d_call: TRBD1
cdr3_nt: TGCAGCGCCTGGACAGGGGATGGCTACACCTTC
cdr3_aa: CSAWTGDGYTF

j_call: TRBJ2-2
clone_size: -
v_call: TRBV7-3
d_call: -
cdr3_nt: TGTGCCAGCAGCTTAACAGGGGCTAACACCGGGGAGCTGTTTTTT
cdr3_aa: CASSLTGANTGELFF

j_call: TRBJ1-4
clone_size: -
v_call: TRBV28
d_call: TRBD1
cdr3_nt: TGTGCCAGCAGTATACAGGGGACCGGTGAAAAACTGTTTTTT
cdr3_aa: CASSIQGTGEKLFF

j_call: TRBJ1-3
clone_size: -
v_call: TRBV18
d_call: -
cdr3_nt: TGTGCCAGCTCACCAGGGGGAAGGGACTCTGGAAACACCATATATTTT
cdr3_aa: CASSPGGRDSGNTIYF

j_call: TRBJ2-7
clone_size: -
v_call: TRBV4-2
d_call: TRBD2
cdr3_nt: TGTGCCAGCAGCCAGTACGGGACTAGCGGCTACGAGCAGTACTTC
cdr3_aa: CASSQYGTSGYEQYF

j_call: TRBJ2-3
clone_size: -
v_call: TRBV3-1/TRBV3-2
d_call: TRBD2
cdr3_nt: TGTGCCAGCAGCCACATCGCCGGGGGGGCAGATACGCAGTATTTT
cdr3_aa: CASSHIAGGADTQYF

j_call: TRBJ2-1
clone_size: -
v_call: TRBV10-3
d_call: TRBD2
cdr3_nt: TGTGCCATCAGCCGACTAGCGGGGGCCTCCTACAATGAGCAGTTCTTC
cdr3_aa: CAISRLAGASYNEQFF

j_call: TRBJ1-1
clone_size: once
v_call: TRBV5-6
d_call: -
cdr3_nt: TGTGCCAGCAGCGATGCGAGAGGGAAGGTGTACACTGAAGCTTTCTTT
cdr3_aa: CASSDARGKVYTEAFF

j_call: TRBJ1-1
clone_size: -
v_call: TRBV5-1
d_call: TRBD1
cdr3_nt: TGCGCCAGCTCCGGGGCAGGGGGCTCCCATATGAACACTGAAGCTTTCTTT
cdr3_aa: CASSGAGGSHMNTEAFF

j_call: TRBJ2-3
clone_size: -
v_call: TRBV2
d_call: -
cdr3_nt: TGTGCCAGCAGTGACGTAGGGGCCACAGATACGCAGTATTTT
cdr3_aa: CASSDVGATDTQYF

j_call: TRBJ2-7
clone_size: -
v_call: TRBV3-1/TRBV3-2
d_call: -
cdr3_nt: TGTGCCAGCAGCCAAGATATCGGGCGGCAGTTCTACGAGCAGTACTTC
cdr3_aa: CASSQDIGRQFYEQYF

j_call: TRBJ2-5
clone_size: -
v_call: TRBV6-2/TRBV6-3
d_call: -
cdr3_nt: TGTGCCAGCAGCCAGGGGTCGGAGACCCAGTACTTC
cdr3_aa: CASSQGSETQYF

j_call: TRBJ2-1
clone_size: -
v_call: TRBV6-5
d_call: -
cdr3_nt: TGTGCCAGCAGCGGGACACCTTACAATGAGCAGTTCTTC
cdr3_aa: CASSGTPYNEQFF

j_call: TRBJ2-5
clone_size: few
v_call: TRBV10-2
d_call: TRBD2
cdr3_nt: TGCGCCAGCAGCGGGACTAGCGGGAAAGGGACCCAGTACTTC
cdr3_aa: CASSGTSGKGTQYF

j_call: TRBJ1-1
clone_size: -
v_call: TRBV7-2
d_call: TRBD1
cdr3_nt: TGTGCCAGCAGCAGACCCGGGACAGGGGATCGGGCTTTCTTT
cdr3_aa: CASSRPGTGDRAFF

j_call: TRBJ1-5
clone_size: -
v_call: TRBV29-1
d_call: -
cdr3_nt: TGCAGCGTTCAAACAAGCAATCAGCCCCAGCATTTT
cdr3_aa: CSVQTSNQPQHF

j_call: TRBJ2-3
clone_size: -
v_call: TRBV28
d_call: TRBD1
cdr3_nt: TGTGCCAGCTCTGGACAGGGAAGAGATACGCAGTATTTT
cdr3_aa: CASSGQGRDTQYF

j_call: TRBJ1-2
clone_size: -
v_call: TRBV4-1
d_call: TRBD1
cdr3_nt: TGCGCCAGCAGCCAAGGACTCCGGGACAGCCGATATGGCTACACCTTC
cdr3_aa: CASSQGLRDSRYGYTF

j_call: TRBJ1-2
clone_size: -
v_call: TRBV9
d_call: -
cdr3_nt: TGTGCCAGCAGCGTTCCCGGGGGCCCTGGCTACACCTTC
cdr3_aa: CASSVPGGPGYTF

j_call: TRBJ1-4
clone_size: -
v_call: TRBV7-9
d_call: TRBD1
cdr3_nt: TGTGCCAGCAGCTCGCGAACTAACAGGGGGGCAACTAATGAAAAACTGTTTTTT
cdr3_aa: CASSSRTNRGATNEKLFF

j_call: TRBJ2-7
clone_size: -
v_call: TRBV6-1
d_call: -
cdr3_nt: TGTGCCAGCGTCGGTGAGTCTAAGATTCGGCAGTACTTC
cdr3_aa: CASVGESKIRQYF

j_call: TRBJ1-1
clone_size: few
v_call: TRBV3-1/TRBV3-2
d_call: -
cdr3_nt: TGTGCCAGCAGCCAAGCGTGGGCGGGAGACACTGAAGCTTTCTTT
cdr3_aa: CASSQAWAGDTEAFF

j_call: TRBJ2-2
clone_size: few
v_call: TRBV30
d_call: -
cdr3_nt: TGTGCCTGGATCAGACAGTTGAACACCGGGGAGCTGTTTTTT
cdr3_aa: CAWIRQLNTGELFF

j_call: TRBJ1-1
clone_size: -
v_call: TRBV3-1/TRBV3-2
d_call: TRBD1
cdr3_nt: TGTGCCAGCAGCCGAAGGGGGCGGGGCAACACTGAAGCTTTCTTT
cdr3_aa: CASSRRGRGNTEAFF

j_call: TRBJ2-7
clone_size: once
v_call: TRBV4-1
d_call: TRBD1
cdr3_nt: TGCGCCAGCAGCTTTGGACAGGACTACGAGCAGTACTTC
cdr3_aa: CASSFGQDYEQYF

j_call: TRBJ1-3
clone_size: -
v_call: TRBV19
d_call: -
cdr3_nt: TGTGCCAGTAGCGCTCAGGCCATCTCTGGAAACACCATATATTTT
cdr3_aa: CASSAQAISGNTIYF

j_call: TRBJ2-1
clone_size: -
v_call: TRBV11-3
d_call: -
cdr3_nt: TGTGCCAGCAGCTTAGTCGGGGACAATGAGCAGTTCTTC
cdr3_aa: CASSLVGDNEQFF

j_call: TRBJ1-5
clone_size: -
v_call: TRBV19
d_call: -
cdr3_nt: TGTGCCAGTAGTCCTCAACAGGGTTCTCAGCCCCAGCATTTT
cdr3_aa: CASSPQQGSQPQHF

j_call: TRBJ2-7
clone_size: -
v_call: TRBV5-1
d_call: TRBD1
cdr3_nt: TGCGCCAGCAAAGTGGAAGGGGGCTTCGAGCAGTACTTC
cdr3_aa: CASKVEGGFEQYF

j_call: TRBJ2-7
clone_size: -
v_call: TRBV5-4
d_call: -
cdr3_nt: TGTGCCAGCAGCTTGGGGGGGCTAGTACAGGTCAACGAGCAGTACTTC
cdr3_aa: CASSLGGLVQVNEQYF

j_call: TRBJ2-7
clone_size: once
v_call: TRBV7-2
d_call: TRBD2
cdr3_nt: TGTGCCAGCAGCTTAGCTTTTCCCGGACTAGCGGGGGACACCTACGAGCAGTACTTC
cdr3_aa: CASSLAFPGLAGDTYEQYF

j_call: TRBJ1-2
clone_size: -
v_call: TRBV9
d_call: -
cdr3_nt: TGTGCCAGCAGCGTCGCAGGTGACTATGGCTACACCTTC
cdr3_aa: CASSVAGDYGYTF

j_call: TRBJ1-5
clone_size: -
v_call: TRBV7-7
d_call: TRBD1
cdr3_nt: TGTGCCAGCAGCCCCCGAAGACAGGGGGCCCATAGCAATCAGCCCCAGCATTTT
cdr3_aa: CASSPRRQGAHSNQPQHF

j_call: TRBJ2-5
clone_size: -
v_call: TRBV5-4
d_call: TRBD2
cdr3_nt: TGTGCCAGCAGCTTGTATCTTAGCGGGAGAGAGACCCAGTACTTC
cdr3_aa: CASSLYLSGRETQYF

j_call: TRBJ1-2
clone_size: once
v_call: TRBV14
d_call: -
cdr3_nt: TGTGCCAGCAGCCGGCCGGTTGACTATGGCTACACCTTC
cdr3_aa: CASSRPVDYGYTF

j_call: TRBJ2-7
clone_size: -
v_call: TRBV7-2
d_call: -
cdr3_nt: TGTGCCAGCAGCGCGATAACAGGGTACGAGCAGTACTTC
cdr3_aa: CASSAITGYEQYF

j_call: TRBJ1-5
clone_size: -
v_call: TRBV27
d_call: TRBD1
cdr3_nt: TGTGCCAGCAGTCCAGGGACAGTTAATCAGCCCCAGCATTTT
cdr3_aa: CASSPGTVNQPQHF

j_call: TRBJ2-5
clone_size: -
v_call: TRBV9
d_call: -
cdr3_nt: TGTGCCAGCAGCGTGGCAGGGGAGACCCAGTACTTC
cdr3_aa: CASSVAGETQYF

j_call: TRBJ2-5
clone_size: -
v_call: TRBV6-5
d_call: -
cdr3_nt: TGTGCCAGCAGTCGGCTAGGACCGGAGACCCAGTACTTC
cdr3_aa: CASSRLGPETQYF

j_call: TRBJ1-5
clone_size: -
v_call: TRBV24-1
d_call: -
cdr3_nt: TGTGCCACCAGTGACAGATCCGGGACCGCGGGCCAGCCCCAGCATTTT
cdr3_aa: CATSDRSGTAGQPQHF

j_call: TRBJ1-1
clone_size: -
v_call: TRBV3-1/TRBV3-2
d_call: -
cdr3_nt: TGTGCCAGCAGCCAAGATTTCATGGCTGAAGCTTTCTTT
cdr3_aa: CASSQDFMAEAFF

j_call: TRBJ2-7
clone_size: -
v_call: TRBV3-1/TRBV3-2
d_call: TRBD2
cdr3_nt: TGTGCCAGCAGCTCCACCGGGACTAGCAAAGTCTACGAGCAGTACTTC
cdr3_aa: CASSSTGTSKVYEQYF

j_call: TRBJ1-5
clone_size: -
v_call: TRBV6-5
d_call: TRBD1
cdr3_nt: TGTGCCAGCACTGGTACAGGGGGCGCGGGTCAGCCCCAGCATTTT
cdr3_aa: CASTGTGGAGQPQHF

j_call: TRBJ2-7
clone_size: medium-sized
v_call: TRBV23-1
d_call: TRBD1
cdr3_nt: TGCGCCAGCAGTCAGGAGGGACAGGGGGCAGCATCCTACGAGCAGTACTTC
cdr3_aa: CASSQEGQGAASYEQYF

j_call: TRBJ2-1
clone_size: -
v_call: TRBV15
d_call: TRBD2
cdr3_nt: TGTGCCACCAGCAGATCGGGACTAGCAAACAATGAGCAGTTCTTC
cdr3_aa: CATSRSGLANNEQFF

j_call: TRBJ2-4
clone_size: -
v_call: TRBV6-5
d_call: -
cdr3_nt: TGTGCCAGCAGTCCTAGGGACCTCTACAAAAACATTCAGTACTTC
cdr3_aa: CASSPRDLYKNIQYF

j_call: TRBJ1-1
clone_size: -
v_call: TRBV15
d_call: -
cdr3_nt: TGTGCCACCAGCAGATTCTCGAGGGGAACCACTGAAGCTTTCTTT
cdr3_aa: CATSRFSRGTTEAFF

j_call: TRBJ1-5
clone_size: -
v_call: TRBV30
d_call: TRBD1
cdr3_nt: TGTGCCTGGAGTGTACAGGGGGCTCAGCCCCAGCATTTT
cdr3_aa: CAWSVQGAQPQHF

j_call: TRBJ1-6
clone_size: -
v_call: TRBV5-1
d_call: TRBD1
cdr3_nt: TGCGCCAGCAGCTCCGGGACAGGGGTTAATTCACCCCTCCACTTT
cdr3_aa: CASSSGTGVNSPLHF

j_call: TRBJ1-1
clone_size: few
v_call: TRBV28
d_call: -
cdr3_nt: TGTGCCAGCAGTTTATCAGGGAGAGAGGCAGGAGCTTTCTTT
cdr3_aa: CASSLSGREAGAFF

j_call: TRBJ1-5
clone_size: -
v_call: TRBV7-9
d_call: TRBD1
cdr3_nt: TGTGCCAGCAGCTTAGCGGGACAGGGCAATCAGCCCCAGCATTTT
cdr3_aa: CASSLAGQGNQPQHF

j_call: TRBJ1-3
clone_size: -
v_call: TRBV7-9
d_call: -
cdr3_nt: TGTGCCAGCAGCTTGCTCAGCTCTGGAAACACCATATATTTT
cdr3_aa: CASSLLSSGNTIYF

j_call: TRBJ2-7
clone_size: once
v_call: TRBV30
d_call: -
cdr3_nt: TGTGCCTGGAGTGTCGTGGGGGTTCCCTACGAGCAGTACTTC
cdr3_aa: CAWSVVGVPYEQYF

j_call: TRBJ2-2
clone_size: -
v_call: TRBV11-1
d_call: TRBD1
cdr3_nt: TGTGCCAGCAGCCCCCGGACAGGGGGCCTCACCGGGGAGCTGTTTTTT
cdr3_aa: CASSPRTGGLTGELFF